The 2 T cell receptor beta chains given below trace back to one sample, sequenced in a study of blood T cell repertoires in COVID-19. Sequencing was performed with immunoSEQ multiplex PCR; in TCRdb, only in-frame clones are kept and a portion is missing. The sample holds 250,000 to 350,000 clones; around 90% are singletons and the top ten take 3.5% to 5%. Sequencing was done on a sample of PBMCs or T cells enriched from blood (not recorded which). Receptors originate from a woman aged 18-29 years with acute COVID-19.

The rearrangement uses TRBV24-1 and TRBJ1-5; D gene uncertain. The germline gives CDR1 KGHDR, CDR2 SFDVKD. The CDR3 is 13 residues long. V was clipped by 9 bases and J by 2 bases, with 10 bases between them. Here the CDR3 reads CATQTGGNQPQHF. The CDR3 DNA sequence: TGTGCCACCCAGACCGGGGGCAATCAGCCCCAGCATTTT.

This sequence joins TRBV28 and TRBJ2-7, with 8 bases matching TRBD1. This CDR3 is 14 amino acids long. Germline V gene lookup returns CDR1 MDHEN and CDR2 SYDVKM. With 4 bases clipped from V and 6 bases from J, the junction kept 8 bases outside the gene matches. The CDR3 spells CASSSIQGAGEQYF. For the CDR3, the DNA is TGTGCCAGCAGTTCAATCCAGGGGGCGGGCGAGCAGTACTTC.